These T cell receptor beta chains were read from a single sample in a study of beta chain features in type 1 diabetes. Here immunoSEQ multiplex PCR was the method, and the copy in TCRdb shows in-frame clones only, minus some. Here the sample spans fewer than 350,000 clones, 15% being singletons. The sequenced sample was naive CD4+ T cells from blood. The receptor set was obtained from a man aged 18-30 years with type 1 diabetes. Both conserved end residues are part of each CDR3. Fields, in order: CDR3 DNA, CDR3 protein, clone size, D gene, J gene, V gene. The D gene is left open where the match is weak. A row's size may be missing; if present it is once, few, many or a size class.

TGTGCCAGCAGCACGGGACTAGCGGGACGCTACGAGCAGTACTTC,CASSTGLAGRYEQYF,NA,TRBD2,TRBJ2-7,TRBV7-2
TGTGCCAGCAGCACAGGGCAAGAGACCCAGTACTTC,CASSTGQETQYF,many,NA,TRBJ2-5,TRBV7-9
TGCGCCAGCAGCCAAGATCGGACTAGCGACCCAGATACGCAGTATTTT,CASSQDRTSDPDTQYF,few,TRBD2,TRBJ2-3,TRBV4-3
TGCGCCAGCAGCCAGCTGGAGGGGGCGGGAGAAAAACTGTTTTTT,CASSQLEGAGEKLFF,few,TRBD1,TRBJ1-4,TRBV4-3
TGTGCCAGCAGCTATTCCACAGATACGCAGTATTTT,CASSYSTDTQYF,NA,NA,TRBJ2-3,TRBV2
TGTGCCTGGAGTGTAGCTATTACGAGGTGGGAGGGAGAGACCCAGTACTTC,CAWSVAITRWEGETQYF,few,TRBD2,TRBJ2-5,TRBV30
TGTGCCAGCAGGGGAGACCCCTCTGGGGCCAACGTCCTGACTTTC,CASRGDPSGANVLTF,once,NA,TRBJ2-6,TRBV9
TGTGCCAGCAGCCCAGGGGGACGGAATACGCAGTATTTT,CASSPGGRNTQYF,NA,TRBD1,TRBJ2-3,TRBV11-3
TGTGCCAGCAGCCCCGGGACAGCCCATCGGTACAATGAGCAGTTCTTC,CASSPGTAHRYNEQFF,NA,TRBD1,TRBJ2-1,TRBV28
TGTGCCAGCAGCTTCGCGACAGGGAGTGGAAACACCATATATTTT,CASSFATGSGNTIYF,few,TRBD1,TRBJ1-3,TRBV7-2
TGTGCCAGCAGGAGGGACACACAAGAGACCCAGTACTTC,CASRRDTQETQYF,few,NA,TRBJ2-5,TRBV6-5
TGTGCCAGCAGACAGGTCTGGCAGGGGCCCCAGCATTTT,CASRQVWQGPQHF,NA,NA,TRBJ1-5,TRBV2
TGCAGTGCTAGAGACTCGAACATTCAGTACTTC,CSARDSNIQYF,NA,NA,TRBJ2-4,TRBV20-1
TGCAGCGTTGGTCACGGGGGGAGCAGTGGCTACACCTTC,CSVGHGGSSGYTF,NA,NA,TRBJ1-2,TRBV29-1
TGTGCCTGGAATTTGGGACAGGGCGATGGCTACACCTTC,CAWNLGQGDGYTF,NA,TRBD1,TRBJ1-2,TRBV30
TGCGCCAGCAGCACCCGGTACAGGGGGAACAAAAACATTCAGTACTTC,CASSTRYRGNKNIQYF,few,TRBD1,TRBJ2-4,TRBV5-1